The 15 T cell receptor beta chains presented below share a single source sample, sequenced in a study of blood T cell repertoires in COVID-19 (dated by TCRdb to about 2020). The library was produced with the immunoSEQ multiplex PCR assay. TCRdb stores this immuneACCESS table with in-frame sequences only. Part of the clones is absent; in the studies checked, under half of the shortfall reflects unresolved V genes, and no reason is known for the rest. Recorded for this sample are fewer than 500,000 clones; around 87% of them occurred a single time. 1% to 1.5% of the sample goes to the ten largest clones. The material sequenced was PBMCs or T cells enriched from blood (not recorded which). Receptors were obtained from a young man who had recovered from COVID-19.

The CDR3, as DNA: TGTGCCAGCAGCTTAGGATCGACCGGGGAGCTGTTTTTT. It is translated as CASSLGSTGELFF. The chain has TRBV13 and TRBJ2-2; D unclear. V dropped 0 bases and J dropped 5 bases, with 4 bases sitting between them. This CDR3 contains 13 residues. Germline V CDR1 and CDR2: PRHDT, FYEKMQ (reference sequence).

This chain connects TRBV28 to TRBJ1-1; perhaps TRBD1 as D (5 bases). The germline gives CDR1 MDHEN, CDR2 SYDVKM. The V gene lost 5 bases and the J gene lost 7 bases, with 32 bases spanning the gap. The CDR3 is 19 amino acids. Written as DNA, the CDR3 is TGTGCCAGCAGTCAAAACGCGTGGGCCGGAGATGCAGGGAAGGGTGAAGCTTTCTTT. Its protein is CASSQNAWAGDAGKGEAFF.

This rearrangement joins TRBV2 to TRBJ1-2, with TRBD1 matching over 10 bases. The J segment lost 0 bases and the V segment lost 6 bases, leaving 19 bases of the junction unmatched. The CDR3 totals 20 residues. Germline CDR1 and CDR2: SNHLY and FYNNEI. The CDR3 spells CASSGKTRPGQGSANYGYTF. The CDR3, as DNA: TGTGCCAGCAGCGGGAAGACAAGACCGGGACAGGGGAGTGCTAACTATGGCTACACCTTC.

The chain joins TRBV5-1 to TRBJ2-7; 7 bases are a match to TRBD1. CDR1 is SGHRS and CDR2 is YFSETQ in the germline V gene. V was pared by 4 bases and J by 2 bases, with 6 bases of the junction left unmatched. This CDR3 has 14 residues. The CDR3 spells CASSTGENTYEQYF. The CDR3 DNA reads TGCGCCAGCAGCACAGGGGAGAATACCTACGAGCAGTACTTC.

The genes are TRBV18 and TRBJ1-1, with a weak D call TRBD1 (6 bases). The CDR3 has 17 residues. Looked up from germline, CDR1 is KGHSH and CDR2 is LQKENI. V was trimmed by 3 bases and J by 1 base, leaving 18 bases between them. The CDR3 DNA sequence: TGTGCCAGCTCACCTTCTCTTAAGGGACAACAGAACACTGAAGCTTTCTTT. Translated: CASSPSLKGQQNTEAFF.

The V gene is TRBV10-1, the J gene TRBJ1-1; TRBD1 matches at 10 bases. Germline V CDR1 and CDR2: WNHNN, SYGVQD (reference sequence). The CDR3 totals 15 residues. V lost 7 bases, J lost 7 bases, and 12 bases stayed unmatched. The CDR3 DNA reads as TGCGCCAGCAAAGAAGGGACAGGGGATCGTGGTGAAGCTTTCTTT. Translation: CASKEGTGDRGEAFF.

The V and J genes are TRBV30 and TRBJ1-2, with D tentatively TRBD1 (6 bases). This CDR3 is 13 amino acids long. Deletions cut 8 bases from V and 7 bases from J, with 20 bases between. The germline V gene has CDR1 GTSNPN and CDR2 SVGIG (reference sequence). The DNA for the CDR3 is TGTGCCGGCACACAGGGCGAGACCTCTGGCTACACCTTC. Translation: CAGTQGETSGYTF.

V and J are TRBV7-8 and TRBJ2-2; 8 positions match TRBD1. The CDR3 runs to 15 residues. Unmatched junction bases numbered 2, after V lost 5 bases and J lost 0 bases. Germline-derived CDR1 and CDR2 are SGHVS and FQNEAQ. The CDR3 sequence: CASSRTGTNTGELFF. The DNA for the CDR3 is TGTGCCAGCAGCCGGACAGGGACGAACACCGGGGAGCTGTTTTTT.

With respect to this clone: Other DNA sequences in the sample encode the same CDR3. The V and J genes are TRBV18 and TRBJ1-1; D call uncertain. Germline V gives CDR1 KGHSH, CDR2 LQKENI. The V and J ends lost 0 bases and 2 bases respectively, with 10 bases between them. The CDR3 consists of 15 residues. CDR3 in amino acids: CASSPPARGNTEAFF. Here the CDR3 DNA reads TGTGCCAGCTCACCACCCGCAAGAGGAAACACTGAAGCTTTCTTT.

The CDR3 DNA sequence: TGTGCCACCCAGGGCGGGGGAAACAATGAGCAGTTCTTC. Translated, it gives CATQGGGNNEQFF. The chain joins TRBV10-3 to TRBJ2-1; 7 bases are a match to TRBD2. The trim removed 10 bases at V and 5 bases at J, leaving 8 bases unmatched. The CDR3 is 13 residues long. Germline V gene data show CDR1 as ENHRY and CDR2 as SYGVKD.

This chain joins TRBV27 and TRBJ2-7; D might be TRBD1 (5 bases). The V end was cut by 7 bases, the J end by 0 bases, with 7 bases between. CDR1 is MNHEY, CDR2 SMNVEV, per germline (reference sequence). CDR3 length: 12 residues. CDR3 region: CASTDSSYEQYF. CDR3 nucleotides: TGTGCCAGCACCGACAGCTCCTACGAGCAGTACTTC.

The V call is TRBV2, the J call TRBJ1-3, with D unresolved. This CDR3 comprises 13 residues. From germline, CDR1 is SNHLY and CDR2 FYNNEI. Trimming removed 9 bases at V and 0 bases at J, with 9 bases between. The CDR3 coding sequence is TGTGCCAGGGTTCTAGACTCTGGAAACACCATATATTTT. Its protein product is CARVLDSGNTIYF.

J is TRBJ1-2 and V is TRBV4-3; D is perhaps TRBD1 (5 bases). Germline V CDR1 and CDR2: LGHNA, YSLEER. Trimming removed 4 bases at V and 6 bases at J, with 18 bases between. CDR3 length: 15 amino acids. CDR3 DNA sequence: TGCGCCAGCAGCCGATTAACGCAGGGATTCCATGGCTACACCTTC. Translating gives CASSRLTQGFHGYTF.

This chain links TRBV7-6 with TRBJ2-1; the D gene is possibly TRBD1 (5 bases). CDR1 and CDR2 (germline): SGHVS, FNYEAQ. This CDR3 spans 14 amino acids. Between the trimmed V and J ends, which lost 1 base and 6 bases, there was a span of 10 bases. For the CDR3, the DNA is TGTGCCAGCAGCTTAGGAACTCAGGGCAATGAGCAGTTCTTC. Its translation is CASSLGTQGNEQFF. Drawing the rest from reference TRBV7-6 and TRBJ2-1, the complete variable domain is GAGVSQSPRYKVTKRGQDVALRCDPISGHVSLYWYRQALGQGPEFLTYFNYEAQQDKSGLPNDRFSAERPEGSISTLTIQRTEQRDSAMYRCASSLGTQGNEQFFGPGTRLTVL.

The chain combines TRBV18 with TRBJ1-3; perhaps TRBD1 as D (5 bases). V was shortened by 0 bases and J by 2 bases, with 11 bases between the two germline ends. The CDR3 runs to 16 residues. Germline assignment: CDR1 KGHSH and CDR2 LQKENI. CDR3 nucleotides: TGTGCCAGCTCACCACCGAATAGGGGTCCTGGAAACACCATATATTTT. Encoded protein: CASSPPNRGPGNTIYF.